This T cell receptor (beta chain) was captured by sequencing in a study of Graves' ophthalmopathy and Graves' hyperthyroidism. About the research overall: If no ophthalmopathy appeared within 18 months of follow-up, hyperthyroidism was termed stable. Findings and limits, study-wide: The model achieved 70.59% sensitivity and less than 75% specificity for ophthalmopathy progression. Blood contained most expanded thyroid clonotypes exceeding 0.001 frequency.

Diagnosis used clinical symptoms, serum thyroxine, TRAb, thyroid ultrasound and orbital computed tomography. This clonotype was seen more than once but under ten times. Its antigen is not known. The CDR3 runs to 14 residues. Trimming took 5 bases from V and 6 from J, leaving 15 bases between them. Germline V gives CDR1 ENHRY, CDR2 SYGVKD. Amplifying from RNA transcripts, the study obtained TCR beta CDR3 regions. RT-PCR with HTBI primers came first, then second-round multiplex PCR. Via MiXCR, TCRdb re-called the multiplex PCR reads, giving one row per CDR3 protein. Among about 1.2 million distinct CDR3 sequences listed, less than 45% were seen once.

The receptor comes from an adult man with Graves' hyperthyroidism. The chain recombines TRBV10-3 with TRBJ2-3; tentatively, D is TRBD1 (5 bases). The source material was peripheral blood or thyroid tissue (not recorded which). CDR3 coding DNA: TGTGCCATCAGTTCAGGGCACATCGTGGATACGCAGTATTTT. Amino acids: CAISSGHIVDTQYF.